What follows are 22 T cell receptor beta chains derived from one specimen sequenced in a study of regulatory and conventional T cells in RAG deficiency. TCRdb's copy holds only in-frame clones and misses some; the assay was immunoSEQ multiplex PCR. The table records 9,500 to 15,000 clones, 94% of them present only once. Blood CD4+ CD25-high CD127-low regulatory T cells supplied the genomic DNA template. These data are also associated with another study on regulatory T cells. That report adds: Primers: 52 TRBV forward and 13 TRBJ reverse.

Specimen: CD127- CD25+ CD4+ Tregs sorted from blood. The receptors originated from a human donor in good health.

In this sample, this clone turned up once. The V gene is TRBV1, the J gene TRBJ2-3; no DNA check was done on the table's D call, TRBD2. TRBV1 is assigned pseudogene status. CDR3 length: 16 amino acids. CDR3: CTSSFPSGWSTDTQYF. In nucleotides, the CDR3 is TGCACCAGCAGCTTCCCTAGCGGATGGAGCACAGATACGCAGTATTTT.

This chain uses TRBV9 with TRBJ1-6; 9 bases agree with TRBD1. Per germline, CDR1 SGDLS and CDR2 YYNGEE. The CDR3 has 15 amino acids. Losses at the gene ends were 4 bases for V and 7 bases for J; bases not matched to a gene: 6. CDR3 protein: CASSRQGDDNSPLHF. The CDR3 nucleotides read TGTGCCAGCAGCAGACAGGGGGATGACAATTCACCCCTCCACTTT.

Here the CDR3 reads CASSLETGVFEAFF. Written as DNA, the CDR3 is TGCGCCAGCAGCTTAGAAACAGGGGTTTTTGAAGCTTTCTTT. The rearrangement uses TRBV5-1 and TRBJ1-1; 7 positions agree with TRBD1. Germline V gene sequence: CDR1 SGHRS, CDR2 YFSETQ. CDR3 length: 14 residues. Trimming took 2 bases from V and 7 from J; bases not matched to a gene: 8.

CDR3 coding DNA: TGTGCCAGCAGCTTGGGGCTGGGCAGGGGGAACACTGAAGCTTTCTTT. Translated: CASSLGLGRGNTEAFF. The chain combines TRBV11-3 with TRBJ1-1; D possibly corresponds to TRBD1 (6 bases). Germline V CDR1 and CDR2: SGHNT, YENEEA. This CDR3 comprises 16 residues. V lost 3 bases to trimming and J lost 1 base, with 15 bases between them.

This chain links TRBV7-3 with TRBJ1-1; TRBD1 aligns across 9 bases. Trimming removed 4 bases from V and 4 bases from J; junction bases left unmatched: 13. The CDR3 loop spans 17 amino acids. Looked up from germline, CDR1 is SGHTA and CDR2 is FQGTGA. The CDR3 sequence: CASSSPGQGIWGTEAFF. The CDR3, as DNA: TGTGCCAGCAGCTCACCGGGACAGGGAATTTGGGGCACTGAAGCTTTCTTT.

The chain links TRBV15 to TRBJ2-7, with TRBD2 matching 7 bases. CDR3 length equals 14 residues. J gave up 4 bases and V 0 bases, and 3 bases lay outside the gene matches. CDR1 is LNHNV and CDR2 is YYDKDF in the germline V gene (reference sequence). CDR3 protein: CATSRDRGVYEQYF. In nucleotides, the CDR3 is TGTGCCACCAGCAGAGATCGGGGGGTATACGAGCAGTACTTC.

The CDR3 DNA follows: TGTGCCAGCTCACTGGAGACAGGGACAATTCAGCCCCAGCATTTT. The encoded protein is CASSLETGTIQPQHF. The J gene is TRBJ1-5, the V gene TRBV18, with TRBD1 identical over 7 bases. The CDR3 has 15 amino acids. The V gene's germline CDR1 is KGHSH and CDR2 LQKENI. Losses at the gene ends were 4 bases for V and 6 bases for J; bases not matched to a gene: 9.

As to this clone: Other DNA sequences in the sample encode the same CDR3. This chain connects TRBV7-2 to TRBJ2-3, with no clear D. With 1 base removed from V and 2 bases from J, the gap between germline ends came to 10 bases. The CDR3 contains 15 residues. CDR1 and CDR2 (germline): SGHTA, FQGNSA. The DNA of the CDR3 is TGTGCCAGCAGCTTAGATTACCTATCCACAGATACGCAGTATTTT. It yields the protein CASSLDYLSTDTQYF.

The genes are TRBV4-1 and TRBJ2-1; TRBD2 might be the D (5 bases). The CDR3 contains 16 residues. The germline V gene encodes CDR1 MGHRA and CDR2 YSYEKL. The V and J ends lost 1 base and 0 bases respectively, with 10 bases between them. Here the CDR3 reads CASSQVDLISYNEQFF. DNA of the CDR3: TGCGCCAGCAGCCAAGTGGACTTGATCTCCTACAATGAGCAGTTCTTC.

CDR3 sequence (DNA): TGTGCCAGCAGCCCCGCTCTGCGGGGGGGGAACAATGAGCAGTTCTTC. Translation gives CASSPALRGGNNEQFF. This rearrangement joins TRBV2 to TRBJ2-1; 9 nucleotides agree with TRBD2. V dropped 6 bases and J dropped 5; count of bases not matched to a gene: 11. The germline gives CDR1 SNHLY, CDR2 FYNNEI. CDR3 length: 16 residues.

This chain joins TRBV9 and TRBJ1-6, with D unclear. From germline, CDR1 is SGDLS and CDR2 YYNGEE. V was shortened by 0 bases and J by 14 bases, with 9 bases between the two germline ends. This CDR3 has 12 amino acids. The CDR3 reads CASSVGRGTLHF. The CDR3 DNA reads TGTGCCAGCAGCGTAGGAAGAGGCACCCTCCACTTT.

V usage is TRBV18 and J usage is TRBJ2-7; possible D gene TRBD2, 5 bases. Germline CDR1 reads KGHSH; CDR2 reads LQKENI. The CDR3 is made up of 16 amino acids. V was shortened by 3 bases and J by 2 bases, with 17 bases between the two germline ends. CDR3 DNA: TGTGCCAGCTCACCCCGCCCGGGAAGGTTACCCTACGAGCAGTACTTC. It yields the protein CASSPRPGRLPYEQYF.

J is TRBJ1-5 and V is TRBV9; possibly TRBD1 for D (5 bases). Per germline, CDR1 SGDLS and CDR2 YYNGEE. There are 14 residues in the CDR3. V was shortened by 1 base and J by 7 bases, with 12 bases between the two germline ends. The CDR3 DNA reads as TGTGCCAGCAGCGTACAGGGAAGAAGGCAGCCCCAGCATTTT. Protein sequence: CASSVQGRRQPQHF. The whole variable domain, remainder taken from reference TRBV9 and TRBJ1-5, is DSGVTQTPKHLITATGQRVTLRCSPRSGDLSVYWYQQSLDQGLQFLIQYYNGEERAKGNILERFSAQQFPDLHSELNLSSLELGDSALYFCASSVQGRRQPQHFGDGTRLSIL.

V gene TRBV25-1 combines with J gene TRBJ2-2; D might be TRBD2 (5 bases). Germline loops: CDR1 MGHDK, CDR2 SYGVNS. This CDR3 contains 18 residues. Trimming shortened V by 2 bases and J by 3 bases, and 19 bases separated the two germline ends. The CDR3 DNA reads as TGTGCCAGCAGTGAAACTAGAGGAGCAGACGTCGACACCGGGGAGCTGTTTTTT. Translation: CASSETRGADVDTGELFF.

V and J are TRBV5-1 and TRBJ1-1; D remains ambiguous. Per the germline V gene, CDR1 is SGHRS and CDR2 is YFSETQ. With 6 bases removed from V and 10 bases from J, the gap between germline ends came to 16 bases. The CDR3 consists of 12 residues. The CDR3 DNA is TGCGCCAGCATGGGCGTGGATAATAGAGCTTTCTTT. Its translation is CASMGVDNRAFF.

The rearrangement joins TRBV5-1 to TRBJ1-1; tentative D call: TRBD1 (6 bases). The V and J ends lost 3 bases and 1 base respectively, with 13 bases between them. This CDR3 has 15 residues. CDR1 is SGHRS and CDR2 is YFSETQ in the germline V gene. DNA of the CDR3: TGCGCCAGCAGCTCGTACAGGGAAGAGAACACTGAAGCTTTCTTT. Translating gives CASSSYREENTEAFF.

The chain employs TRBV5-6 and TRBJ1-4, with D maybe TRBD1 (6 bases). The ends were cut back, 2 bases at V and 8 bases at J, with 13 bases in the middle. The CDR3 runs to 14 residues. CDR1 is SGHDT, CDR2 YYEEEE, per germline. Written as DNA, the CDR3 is TGTGCCAGCAGCTTAACAGGGTCGGGGGAAAAACTGTTTTTT. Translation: CASSLTGSGEKLFF.

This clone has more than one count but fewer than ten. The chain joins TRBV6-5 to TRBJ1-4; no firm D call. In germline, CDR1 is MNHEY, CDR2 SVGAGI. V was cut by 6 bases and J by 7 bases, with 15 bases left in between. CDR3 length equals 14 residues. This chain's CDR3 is CASRVLGGGEKLFF. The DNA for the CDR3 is TGTGCCAGCAGGGTACTTGGAGGAGGTGAAAAACTGTTTTTT.

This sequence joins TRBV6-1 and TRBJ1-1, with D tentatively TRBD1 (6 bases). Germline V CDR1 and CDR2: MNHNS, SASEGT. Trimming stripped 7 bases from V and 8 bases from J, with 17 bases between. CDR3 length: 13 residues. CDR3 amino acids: CASTRDRDKEAFF. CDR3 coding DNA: TGTGCCAGCACGAGGGACCGGGACAAAGAAGCTTTCTTT.

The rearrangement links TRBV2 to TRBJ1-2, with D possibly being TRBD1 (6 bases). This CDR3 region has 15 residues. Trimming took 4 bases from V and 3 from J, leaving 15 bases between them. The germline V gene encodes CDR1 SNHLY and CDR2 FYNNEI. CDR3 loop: CASSGDLGQYYGYTF. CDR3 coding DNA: TGTGCCAGCAGTGGGGACCTCGGACAGTACTATGGCTACACCTTC.

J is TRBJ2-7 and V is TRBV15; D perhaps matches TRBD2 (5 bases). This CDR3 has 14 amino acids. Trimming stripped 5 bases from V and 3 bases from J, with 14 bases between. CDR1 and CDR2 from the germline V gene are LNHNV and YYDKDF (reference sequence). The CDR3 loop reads CATSYREPGYEQYF. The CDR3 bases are TGTGCCACCAGCTACCGGGAACCAGGCTACGAGCAGTACTTC.

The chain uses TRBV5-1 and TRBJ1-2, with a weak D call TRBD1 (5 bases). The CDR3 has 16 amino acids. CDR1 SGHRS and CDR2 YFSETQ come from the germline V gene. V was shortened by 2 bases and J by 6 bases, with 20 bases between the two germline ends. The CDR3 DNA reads TGCGCCAGCAGCTTCCCCCCAGGGATAGGTGTTGATGGCTACACCTTC. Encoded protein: CASSFPPGIGVDGYTF. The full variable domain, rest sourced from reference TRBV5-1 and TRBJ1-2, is KAGVTQTPRYLIKTRGQQVTLSCSPISGHRSVSWYQQTPGQGLQFLFEYFSETQRNKGNFPGRFSGRQFSNSRSEMNVSTLELGDSALYLCASSFPPGIGVDGYTFGSGTRLTVV.